This section outlines one T cell receptor beta chain sequence together with its context. Germline V gene sequence: CDR1 SEHNR, CDR2 FQNEAQ (reference sequence). The J segment lost 4 bases and the V segment lost 5 bases, leaving 6 bases of the junction unmatched. The CDR3 covers 16 residues. This PCR relied on a set of 60 Vbeta primers and 13 Jbeta primers. Clones were read by immunoSEQ multiplex PCR, and TCRdb kept only the in-frame ones, dropping some. Among 180,000 or so clones listed, around 80% were seen once. The data were obtained in a study of cytomegalovirus exposure and HLA in healthy donors.

The chain joins TRBV7-9 to TRBJ2-5; 14 nucleotides line up with TRBD2. What was sequenced was PBMCs. The receptor was isolated from a girl aged 10-17 years in good health and CMV-seropositive. CDR3 sequence reads: CASSPGLAGGRETQYF. For the CDR3, the DNA is TGTGCCAGCAGCCCCGGACTAGCGGGAGGTCGAGAGACCCAGTACTTC.